This TCR beta chain comes out of a study of human T cells and chemical hapten exposure. Original analysis: A per-sample median of roughly 96,000 TCRs was observed, with counts ranging from roughly 20,000 to 750,000. TCRdb re-analysed the RACE reads in MiXCR, keeping a single row per CDR3 protein. These V and J calls originate from TCRdb's pipeline instead of the authors' own analysis. The repertoire holds roughly 200,000 distinct CDR3 sequences, with approximately 20% as singletons. The CDR3 length is 16 residues. Per germline, CDR1 SGHNT and CDR2 YYREEE (reference sequence). J lost 0 bases, V lost 3 bases, and 7 bases had no gene match. Time point denoted: patch test 1, 2 weeks after DPC sensitization. Treatment meaning: therapeutic diphenylcyclopropenone sensitization with weekly scalp DPC. Blood draws preceded each patch test application. Extraction yielded total RNA from whole blood (unfractionated).

This chain connects TRBV5-4 to TRBJ2-3, with TRBD1 identical over 7 bases. The sample here was whole blood, taken in connection with sensitization to the hapten diphenylcyclopropenone (DPC). The TCR comes from a woman in her 50s with alopecia areata. Some clones in this sample may be carry-over from other donors' samples. This chain's CDR3 is CASSSGQVRSTDTQYF. The CDR3 nucleotides read TGTGCCAGCAGCTCCGGACAGGTTAGAAGCACAGATACGCAGTATTTT.